This T cell receptor (beta chain) was sequenced during a study of blood T cell repertoires in COVID-19. Overall study context: In each case, the material was cDNA or gDNA derived from T cells, B-cell-depleted T cells, or PBMCs.

In the authors' methods: Cell counts per sample came from amplifying reference gene primers. TCRdb's table, derived via immunoSEQ multiplex PCR, lists solely in-frame clones and lacks some. V and J calls and clone size are copied from that table; D and trimming were computed from the DNA. Of fewer than 80,000 clones in the sample, 86% are singletons; the top ten hold less than 7.5%. One Seattle source followed patients from active infection through their disease course. V lost 5 bases, J lost 8 bases, and 12 bases lay in between. The V gene's germline CDR1 is LNHNV and CDR2 YYDKDF (reference sequence). This CDR3 is 13 amino acids long.

Sequencing used peripheral blood. J is TRBJ1-4 and V is TRBV15, with a weak D call TRBD1 (5 bases). The receptor's source is a man of 80 years or more with COVID-19, enrolled during active disease. CDR3 sequence: CATSGAEREKLFF. In DNA, the CDR3 is TGTGCCACCAGCGGGGCAGAGAGGGAAAAACTGTTTTTT.